This T cell receptor beta chain is from a study of T cells after yellow fever vaccination. Study as a whole: Libraries from low-cell-number fractions were prepared with the SMART-Seq v4 Ultra Low Input RNA kit. Study-level points and caveats: Clonotypes shared by both compartments, CD4 and CD8, made up a small share. Boosting was followed by the reappearance of most primary-vaccination clones (less than 98% CD4, more than 70% CD8).

This clonotype was observed a handful of times. Conversion of TCR transcripts into cDNA relied on 5'RACE template switching, which added a universal primer site and UMIs. TCRdb re-called the 5' RACE reads with MiXCR, one entry per CDR3 protein. The sample lists 50,000 to 60,000 distinct CDR3 sequences, 5.7% occurring once. The ends were cut back, 4 bases at V and 3 bases at J, with 7 bases in the middle. CDR1 is SGHTA, CDR2 FQGNSA, per germline. The CDR3 sequence is 12 residues long. This receptor was identified in a young man who received the YFV17D yellow fever vaccine. Sequenced material: PBMCs, either bulk or a sorted T-cell subset (CD4+, CD8+, memory, or dextramer-sorted; not recorded which), taken on the day of the yellow fever booster vaccination. This sequence joins TRBV7-2 and TRBJ2-7; D unresolved. The chain's CDR3 is CASSWTHYEQYF. The CDR3 nucleotides read TGTGCCAGCAGCTGGACCCACTACGAGCAGTACTTC.